This T cell receptor beta chain was recovered during a study of cytomegalovirus exposure and HLA in healthy donors. Study outcomes and limitations: In terms of immune exposure information, only CMV serostatus was available.

Germline V gives CDR1 SGHRS, CDR2 YFSETQ. This CDR3 comprises 15 residues. Trimming removed 0 bases from V and 2 bases from J; junction bases left unmatched: 3. As concerns this clone: Its target is unknown.

This PCR relied on a set of 60 Vbeta primers and 13 Jbeta primers. The table came from immunoSEQ multiplex PCR; TCRdb's copy has only in-frame clones and leaves some out. This sample has more than 85,000 clones, with around four fifths found just once. This clonotype originated in a woman aged 50 to 60 in good health and CMV-seropositive. The chain combines TRBV5-1 with TRBJ2-3; 7 bases map to TRBD1. The sequenced material came from PBMCs. This CDR3 is CASSLGDRLTDTQYF. CDR3 bases: TGCGCCAGCAGCTTGGGGGACAGACTCACAGATACGCAGTATTTT. The full variable domain, with the rest looked up from reference TRBV5-1 and TRBJ2-3, is KAGVTQTPRYLIKTRGQQVTLSCSPISGHRSVSWYQQTPGQGLQFLFEYFSETQRNKGNFPGRFSGRQFSNSRSEMNVSTLELGDSALYLCASSLGDRLTDTQYFGPGTRLTVL.